The 31 T cell receptor beta chains in this list originate from one sample, sequenced in a study of radiotherapy plus CTLA-4 blockade in lung cancer. Assay: immunoSEQ multiplex PCR; the TCRdb copy retains only in-frame clones and omits some. The sample yields around 45,000 clones, less than 75% seen once. Source: peripheral blood, taken from a patient treated with radiotherapy plus ipilimumab. The origin of the receptors is a human donor with non-small cell lung cancer who had a partial response to radiotherapy plus ipilimumab.

The CDR3 region is CASSIDGSYNEQFF. The CDR3 DNA reads as TGTGCCAGTAGTATAGACGGTTCCTACAATGAGCAGTTCTTC. The chain is built from TRBV19 and TRBJ2-1; D unclear. Germline CDR1 is LNHDA and CDR2 is SQIVND (reference sequence). The CDR3 covers 14 residues. V was cut by 0 bases and J by 1 base, with 4 bases left in between.

The gene calls are TRBV7-9 and TRBJ2-5; D is possibly TRBD2 (6 bases). Trimming left V 7 bases short and J 5 bases short, with 17 bases between. The CDR3 runs to 14 residues. Looked up from germline, CDR1 is SEHNR and CDR2 is FQNEAQ (reference sequence). CDR3 sequence: CASISGGVDETQYF. CDR3 DNA: TGTGCCAGCATTTCCGGCGGGGTTGACGAGACCCAGTACTTC.

The chain joins TRBV4-2 to TRBJ2-5; TRBD2 agrees at 8 bases. The CDR3 consists of 15 residues. CDR1 and CDR2 (germline): LGHNA, YNFKEQ. Trimming cost V 0 bases and J 5 bases; bases outside gene matches: 5. The CDR3 sequence is CASSQDGSSGETQYF. The CDR3 nucleotides are TGTGCCAGCAGCCAAGATGGTTCTAGCGGGGAGACCCAGTACTTC.

The chain uses TRBV7-9 and TRBJ1-2; the match to TRBD1 covers 7 bases. The CDR3 covers 14 residues. Germline CDR1 and CDR2: SEHNR and FQNEAQ (reference sequence). Trimming cost V 5 bases and J 2 bases; bases outside gene matches: 5. The CDR3 protein is CASSLDRDNYGYTF. CDR3 in DNA: TGTGCCAGCAGCCTCGACAGGGACAACTATGGCTACACCTTC.

The gene calls are TRBV9 and TRBJ2-1; 12 bases agree with TRBD2. Germline V lookup: CDR1 SGDLS, CDR2 YYNGEE. With V trimmed by 0 bases and J by 10 bases, 8 bases remained unmatched. The CDR3 is 16 amino acids. The CDR3 here is CASSVVGTSGGREQFF. The CDR3, as DNA: TGTGCCAGCAGCGTAGTGGGTACTAGCGGGGGGCGGGAGCAGTTCTTC.

The CDR3 nucleotides read TGTGCCAGCAGCTTTCTCCCCGGGGGGTTCGATGAAAAACTGTTTTTT. This sequence encodes CASSFLPGGFDEKLFF. The chain recombines TRBV11-2 with TRBJ1-4; a weak D match, TRBD1 (5 bases). The CDR3 is 16 residues long. V shed 3 bases and J shed 6 bases, with 17 bases lying between them. From germline, CDR1 is SGHAT and CDR2 FQNNGV.

The J gene is TRBJ2-7, the V gene TRBV15; D possibly corresponds to TRBD2 (6 bases). The germline V gene encodes CDR1 LNHNV and CDR2 YYDKDF (reference sequence). The CDR3 loop spans 16 amino acids. The V end lost 0 bases, the J end lost 5 bases, and 17 bases lay between the germline ends. The CDR3 reads CATSRDLGTGVDEQYF. CDR3 DNA sequence: TGTGCCACCAGCAGAGATCTGGGGACGGGAGTCGACGAGCAGTACTTC.

The J gene is TRBJ1-4, the V gene TRBV6-6, with D perhaps matching TRBD1 (5 bases). The CDR3 is made up of 14 amino acids. V was trimmed by 2 bases and J by 12 bases, leaving 16 bases between them. Per germline, CDR1 MNHNY and CDR2 SVGAGI (reference sequence). The CDR3 nucleotides are TGTGCCAGCAGTTACACCCCGGGCAGGGATGAACTGTTTTTT. This gives the protein CASSYTPGRDELFF.

This clone was recorded once. The J gene is TRBJ2-1, the V gene TRBV5-8, with 13 bases aligning to TRBD2. Germline V gene sequence: CDR1 SGHTS, CDR2 YDEGEE. J was trimmed by 8 bases and V by 4 bases; bases with no gene match: 6. The CDR3 totals 15 residues. The CDR3 reads CASSLGLAGLDEQFF. DNA for the CDR3: TGTGCCAGCAGCCTGGGACTAGCGGGGTTGGATGAGCAGTTCTTC.

This chain uses TRBV7-2 with TRBJ2-7, with D possibly being TRBD1 (6 bases). Trimming shortened V by 1 base and J by 2 bases, and 15 bases separated the two germline ends. The CDR3 spans 16 residues. CDR1 is SGHTA and CDR2 is FQGNSA in the germline V gene. Here the CDR3 DNA reads TGTGCCAGCAGCTTAGTTTCTGGGGGCGGTACCTACGAGCAGTACTTC. It is translated as CASSLVSGGGTYEQYF.

About this clone: The junction differs from germline at one of its ends, possibly a read error. V gene TRBV30 combines with J gene TRBJ1-3; D is possibly TRBD1 (6 bases). There are 13 residues in the CDR3. Germline V lookup: CDR1 GTSNPN, CDR2 SVGIG (reference sequence). CDR3 protein: CVWKGDNGNTIYF. CDR3 coding DNA: TGTGTCTGGAAGGGGGACAACGGAAACACCATATATTTT.

The V call is TRBV30, the J call TRBJ1-6; TRBD1 matches 7 bases. CDR1 and CDR2 (germline): GTSNPN, SVGIG (reference sequence). The CDR3 runs to 12 residues. Germline trimming cut 7 bases from V and 10 bases from J; bases unmatched to any gene: 7. DNA of the CDR3: TGTGCCTCCAGGGGACAGTGGTCACCCCTCCACTTT. Translation gives CASRGQWSPLHF.

This chain uses TRBV27 with TRBJ2-3, with 9 bases fitting TRBD1. The CDR3 sequence is 17 residues long. The V gene end was trimmed by 5 bases and the J gene end by 6 bases; junction bases not matched to a gene: 15. Germline CDR1 is MNHEY and CDR2 is SMNVEV (reference sequence). In nucleotides, the CDR3 is TGTGCCAGCAGTCCCCTTACCGGGACAGGGATGCGGGATACGCAGTATTTT. As protein: CASSPLTGTGMRDTQYF.

The chain combines TRBV5-8 with TRBJ2-3, with TRBD2 matching over 11 bases. Germline V gene lookup returns CDR1 SGHTS and CDR2 YDEGEE. The V gene end was trimmed by 6 bases and the J gene end by 2 bases; junction bases not matched to a gene: 5. The CDR3 length is 15 residues. The CDR3 is CASTLGLADTDTQYF. The CDR3 DNA follows: TGTGCCAGCACTTTGGGACTAGCGGACACAGATACGCAGTATTTT.

This clone came up a few times. The chain joins TRBV21-1 to TRBJ1-5. TRBV21-1 is deemed a pseudogene. The CDR3 contains 17 residues. The CDR3 here is CASSKKARGASNQPQHF. As DNA, the CDR3 is TGTGCCAGCAGCAAAAAGGCGCGGGGGGCTAGCAATCAGCCCCAGCATTTT.

The J gene is TRBJ1-2, the V gene TRBV25-1, with TRBD1 matching over 8 bases. Germline V gene lookup returns CDR1 MGHDK and CDR2 SYGVNS. This CDR3 has 15 amino acids. J lost 8 bases, V lost 6 bases, and 14 bases had no gene match. In DNA, the CDR3 is TGTGCCAGCAGCGAAACAGGACAGGGTATGCAAGGCTACACCTTC. It translates to CASSETGQGMQGYTF.

V usage is TRBV5-6 and J usage is TRBJ2-1; TRBD2 aligns across 9 bases. Trimming removed 4 bases from V and 9 bases from J; junction bases left unmatched: 8. Germline CDR1 reads SGHDT; CDR2 reads YYEEEE. This CDR3 comprises 14 residues. CDR3 amino acids: CASSPGLAGSEQFF. The CDR3 DNA sequence: TGTGCCAGCAGCCCGGGGCTAGCGGGATCTGAGCAGTTCTTC.

This clone is a singleton in its sample. The V and J genes are TRBV9 and TRBJ2-1; D not resolved. Between the trimmed V and J ends, which lost 2 bases and 1 base, there was a span of 13 bases. This CDR3 is 16 amino acids long. The germline V gene has CDR1 SGDLS and CDR2 YYNGEE. The CDR3 DNA follows: TGTGCCAGCAGCGTCGGCGGTTCAAAGTCCTACAATGAGCAGTTCTTC. Protein sequence: CASSVGGSKSYNEQFF. The full variable domain, its missing parts supplied by reference TRBV9 and TRBJ2-1, is DSGVTQTPKHLITATGQRVTLRCSPRSGDLSVYWYQQSLDQGLQFLIQYYNGEERAKGNILERFSAQQFPDLHSELNLSSLELGDSALYFCASSVGGSKSYNEQFFGPGTRLTVL.

V is TRBV5-1 and J is TRBJ1-2, with D tentatively TRBD1 (6 bases). The CDR3 spans 13 residues. Germline loops: CDR1 SGHRS, CDR2 YFSETQ. Trimming left V 4 bases short and J 2 bases short, with 9 bases between. The CDR3: CASSSTGNYGYTF. In nucleotides, the CDR3 is TGCGCCAGCAGCAGCACAGGGAACTATGGCTACACCTTC.

CDR3 DNA: TGTGCCAGCAGCAGGGGACAGGCAACTAATGAAAAACTGTTTTTT. Amino acids: CASSRGQATNEKLFF. The chain links TRBV7-9 to TRBJ1-4; 8 positions match TRBD1. CDR1 and CDR2 from the germline V gene are SEHNR and FQNEAQ (reference sequence). V dropped 5 bases and J dropped 0; count of bases not matched to a gene: 2. This CDR3 has 15 amino acids.

By its share, this clone is medium-sized. The chain links TRBV28 to TRBJ1-1, with 7 nucleotides matching TRBD1. The V gene's germline CDR1 is MDHEN and CDR2 SYDVKM. The CDR3 is 12 residues long. The junction had 6 bases not matched to a gene; V was cut back by 6 bases and J by 8 bases. CDR3 sequence reads: CASRLQQGEAFF. The DNA for the CDR3 is TGTGCCAGCAGGCTTCAACAGGGGGAAGCTTTCTTT.

CDR3 DNA sequence: TGTGCCAGCAGCACCCCGGGACTAGCGGGAGCAGATACGCAGTATTTT. It translates to CASSTPGLAGADTQYF. The V gene is TRBV7-3, the J gene TRBJ2-3, with 14 bases fitting TRBD2. The V gene's germline CDR1 is SGHTA and CDR2 FQGTGA. The V segment lost 5 bases and the J segment 4 bases; nucleotides outside the gene matches: 5. The CDR3 contains 16 residues. Full variable domain (remainder filled in from reference TRBV7-3 and TRBJ2-3): GAGVSQTPSNKVTEKGKYVELRCDPISGHTALYWYRQSLGQGPEFLIYFQGTGAADDSGLPNDRFFAVRPEGSVSTLKIQRTERGDSAVYLCASSTPGLAGADTQYFGPGTRLTVL.

The chain employs TRBV10-1 and TRBJ2-1; no clear D gene. CDR3 length: 13 amino acids. The V end was cut by 2 bases, the J end by 3 bases, with 5 bases between. The V gene's germline CDR1 is WNHNN and CDR2 SYGVQD (reference sequence). The CDR3 nucleotides are TGCGCCAGCAGTGAGCTAGTCTACAATGAGCAGTTCTTC. Its protein product is CASSELVYNEQFF.

The V gene is TRBV9, the J gene TRBJ1-6; D remains ambiguous. Germline V lookup: CDR1 SGDLS, CDR2 YYNGEE. Trimming removed 3 bases at V and 5 bases at J, with 6 bases between. This CDR3 is 13 amino acids long. The CDR3 DNA reads TGTGCCAGCAGCGCAGATCATAATTCACCCCTCCACTTT. Amino acid sequence: CASSADHNSPLHF.

The rearrangement joins TRBV10-3 to TRBJ2-1; TRBD2 matches 7 bases. V lost 2 bases, J lost 8 bases, and 6 bases stayed unmatched. Germline values: CDR1 ENHRY, CDR2 SYGVKD. The CDR3 is 14 residues long. The CDR3 coding sequence is TGTGCCATCAGTGAGATAGGGACTAACCATGAGCAGTTCTTC. Translated: CAISEIGTNHEQFF.

The sample holds many counts of this clone. The J gene is TRBJ1-5, the V gene TRBV7-3; 11 bases are a match to TRBD1. Germline V lookup: CDR1 SGHTA, CDR2 FQGTGA. The CDR3 contains 16 residues. After removal of 0 bases from V and 6 bases from J, the junction contained 4 bases not matched to a gene. The CDR3 DNA follows: TGTGCCAGCAGCTTAACCCGGGACAGGGGGATTCAGCCCCAGCATTTT. Translation gives CASSLTRDRGIQPQHF.

This clone has more than one count but fewer than ten. The chain employs TRBV27 and TRBJ1-6; D uncertain. V shed 6 bases and J shed 0 bases, with 12 bases lying between them. Germline CDR1 MNHEY, CDR2 SMNVEV (reference sequence). The CDR3 is 16 amino acids. The CDR3 DNA reads as TGTGCCAGCAGCTTCGACACAAGCTCCTATAATTCACCCCTCCACTTT. Translated, it gives CASSFDTSSYNSPLHF.

The CDR3: CASSQITDTQYF. The CDR3 DNA reads as TGTGCCAGCAGCCAAATCACAGATACGCAGTATTTT. The chain is built from TRBV5-6 and TRBJ2-3; no reliable D call. This CDR3 comprises 12 residues. V gave up 4 bases and J gave up 2 bases, with 5 bases separating them. Germline V CDR1 and CDR2: SGHDT, YYEEEE.

This clone occurred once. The V gene is TRBV5-6, the J gene TRBJ1-3; 7 bases are shared with TRBD1. CDR1 is SGHDT and CDR2 is YYEEEE in the germline V gene. The CDR3 totals 17 residues. V was clipped by 3 bases and J by 2 bases; unmatched bases: 11. CDR3 nucleotide sequence: TGTGCCAGCAGCTATAGGGTAAGGGGGCTTGCTGGAAACACCATATATTTT. It specifies CASSYRVRGLAGNTIYF.

The chain has TRBV14 and TRBJ2-5; 7 bases map to TRBD1. J lost 4 bases, V lost 5 bases, and 7 bases had no gene match. The CDR3 loop spans 14 amino acids. CDR1 is SGHDN and CDR2 is FVKESK in the germline V gene. CDR3 protein: CASSKTGLRETQYF. The CDR3 DNA reads TGTGCCAGCAGCAAGACAGGGCTCAGAGAGACCCAGTACTTC.

This clone was counted between two and nine times. This chain uses TRBV2 with TRBJ2-2, with 7 bases identical to TRBD1. The CDR3 loop spans 15 amino acids. V gave up 6 bases and J gave up 4 bases; unmatched junction bases: 8. The germline V gene has CDR1 SNHLY and CDR2 FYNNEI. CDR3 in DNA: TGTGCCAGCAGAGGGACAGCCAGAGGCACCGGGGAGCTGTTTTTT. It codes for CASRGTARGTGELFF. The full variable domain, completed using reference TRBV2 and TRBJ2-2, is EPEVTQTPSHQVTQMGQEVILRCVPISNHLYFYWYRQILGQKVEFLVSFYNNEISEKSEIFDDQFSVERPDGSNFTLKIRSTKLEDSAMYFCASRGTARGTGELFFGEGSRLTVL.